Listed below are T cell receptor beta chains from one sample, sequenced in a study of shared clonotypes between healthy human individuals. TCRdb keeps only in-frame clones here, not all; method: immunoSEQ multiplex PCR. Of some 1,600,000 clones detected, under 99% appear once; the ten largest clones hold 0.45%. Input material: naive CD4+ T cells sorted from blood. The source is a man under 40 in good health. Each CDR3 is given without its conserved first and last residue. D genes are given only for firm matches.

>TRBV14|TRBJ2-7|-
ASSQDLFQGTYEQY
>TRBV5-4|TRBJ1-1|-
ASSLTGSTEAF
>TRBV5-1|TRBJ2-3|-
ASSLAGAGQDTQY
>TRBV19|TRBJ1-2|TRBD1
ASSIVRGQSYGYT
>TRBV18|TRBJ2-1|TRBD1
ASSPSATGAYNEQF
>TRBV9|TRBJ2-1|TRBD2
ASSVALADTPSNEQF
>TRBV4-1|TRBJ1-4|TRBD1
ASRDNRGPREKLF
>TRBV10-1|TRBJ2-1|-
ASGNSAYNEQF
>TRBV9|TRBJ2-7|-
ASSVAGGREQY
>TRBV5-1|TRBJ1-1|-
ASSLDLTRNTEAF
>TRBV27|TRBJ1-1|-
ASSLSAVMYTEAF
>TRBV5-8|TRBJ1-5|TRBD1
ASSTRDRDHQPQH
>TRBV2|TRBJ2-7|TRBD1
ASQIGQGAYVYEQY
>TRBV5-1|TRBJ2-3|TRBD2
ASSKLAGGNTDTQY
>TRBV7-8|TRBJ1-4|TRBD1
ASSATGGREEKLF
>TRBV28|TRBJ1-1|-
ASSLIRDGTEAF
>TRBV19|TRBJ2-7|-
ASSISRGEYEQY
>TRBV19|TRBJ2-1|-
ASNSLMSSYNEQF
>TRBV15|TRBJ1-3|-
ATSREGFSGNTIY
>TRBV7-2|TRBJ1-1|-
ASSLEGTGTEAF
>TRBV11-2|TRBJ2-3|TRBD2
ASSLSRLAGYTQY
>TRBV5-4|TRBJ2-1|TRBD2
ASSSNPGLAGGEQF
>TRBV9|TRBJ1-1|-
ASSVADTEAF
>TRBV18|TRBJ1-2|TRBD1
ASSLSRTGKGYGYT
>TRBV5-4|TRBJ2-1|-
ASSTRTYNEQF
>TRBV6-1|TRBJ2-3|-
ASREAGPGTDTQY
>TRBV7-9|TRBJ2-7|-
ASSLAVSVYEQY
>TRBV5-1|TRBJ2-5|-
ASSFARGKETQY
>TRBV5-8|TRBJ2-3|TRBD1
ASSLDRGTDTQY
>TRBV6-5|TRBJ2-7|-
ASKQGPGPLYEQY
>TRBV5-6|TRBJ2-1|-
ASRLAGYSYNEQF
>TRBV12-1|TRBJ2-5|-
ASSFGLAGHQETQY
>TRBV28|TRBJ2-7|-
ASSFKLWSSVEMTYEQY
>TRBV15|TRBJ1-4|-
ATSLNEKLF
>TRBV29-1|TRBJ2-3|-
SAAWLRIADTQY
>TRBV19|TRBJ2-2|-
ASSIVHDAFTTGELF
>TRBV27|TRBJ2-7|-
ASSFQGSIREQY
>TRBV12-5|TRBJ2-6|-
ASGYTRAGQSRANVLT
>TRBV28|TRBJ2-3|TRBD1
ASTPLPGQGAGTDTQY
>TRBV30|TRBJ2-7|-
AWSKSSYEQY
>TRBV5-1|TRBJ2-7|-
ASSNSPQGSYEQY
>TRBV10-3|TRBJ2-5|-
ATSGAGQETQY
>TRBV21-1|TRBJ2-7|-
ASSHSLARDYEQY
>TRBV5-1|TRBJ2-3|-
ASSPTGTPTDTQY
>TRBV2|TRBJ2-5|-
ASSVGALGETQY
>TRBV11-2|TRBJ2-2|-
ASSLDSGRTNTGELF
>TRBV6-4|TRBJ2-3|TRBD2
ASSPIAGAADTQY
>TRBV5-6|TRBJ2-7|TRBD2
ASKNGVGLALLEQY